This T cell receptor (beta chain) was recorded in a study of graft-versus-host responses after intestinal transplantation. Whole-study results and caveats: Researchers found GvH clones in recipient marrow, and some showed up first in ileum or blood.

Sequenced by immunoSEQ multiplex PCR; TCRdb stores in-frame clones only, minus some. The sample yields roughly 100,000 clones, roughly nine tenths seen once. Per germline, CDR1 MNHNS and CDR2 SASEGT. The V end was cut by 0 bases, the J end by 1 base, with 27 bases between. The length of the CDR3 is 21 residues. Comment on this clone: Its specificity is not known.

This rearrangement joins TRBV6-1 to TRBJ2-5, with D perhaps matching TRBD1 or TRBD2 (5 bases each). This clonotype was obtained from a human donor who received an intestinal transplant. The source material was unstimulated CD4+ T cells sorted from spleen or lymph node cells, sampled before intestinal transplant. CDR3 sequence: CASSEAVAPGTLRAFQETQYF. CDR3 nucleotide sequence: TGTGCCAGCAGTGAAGCCGTTGCCCCCGGGACCCTAAGGGCTTTCCAAGAGACCCAGTACTTC.